This T cell receptor beta chain was identified during a study of blood T cells in healthy people across ages. Study findings and constraints: When set beside aged donors, long-lived donors presented more naive CD4+ cells and higher diversity.

About this clonotype: Its antigen is currently unknown.

A second PCR of 7 to 11 cycles used a sample-barcoded 5' primer and a J-beta primer mix. TCRdb used MiXCR to reprocess the 5' RACE reads, holding one entry per CDR3 protein. Of some 700,000 distinct CDR3 sequences listed, roughly 44% are singletons. In germline, CDR1 is SEHNR, CDR2 FQNEAQ (reference sequence). J gave up 2 bases and V 5 bases, and 5 bases lay outside the gene matches. The CDR3 loop spans 16 amino acids. The rearrangement joins TRBV7-9 to TRBJ2-3; TRBD2 agrees at 12 bases. This sequence originates from a woman aged 60-75 years in good health. Sequencing used blood. The CDR3 DNA is TGTGCCAGCAGCACACGGACTAGCGGGGACACAGATACGCAGTATTTT. Its protein is CASSTRTSGDTDTQYF.